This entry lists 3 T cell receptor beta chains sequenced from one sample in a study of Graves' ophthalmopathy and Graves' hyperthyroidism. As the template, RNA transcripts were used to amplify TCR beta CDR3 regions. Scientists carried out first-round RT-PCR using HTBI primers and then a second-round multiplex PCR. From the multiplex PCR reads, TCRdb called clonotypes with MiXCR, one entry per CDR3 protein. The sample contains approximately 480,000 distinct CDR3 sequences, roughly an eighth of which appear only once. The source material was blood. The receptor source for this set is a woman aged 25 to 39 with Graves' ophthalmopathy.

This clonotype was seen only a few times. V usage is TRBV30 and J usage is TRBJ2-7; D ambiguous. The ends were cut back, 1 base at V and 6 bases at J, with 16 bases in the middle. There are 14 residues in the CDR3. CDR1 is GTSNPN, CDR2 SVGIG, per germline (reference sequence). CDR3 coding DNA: TGTGCCTGGAGTGACCTAGGTCGAGCCAGCGAGCAGTACTTC. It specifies CAWSDLGRASEQYF.

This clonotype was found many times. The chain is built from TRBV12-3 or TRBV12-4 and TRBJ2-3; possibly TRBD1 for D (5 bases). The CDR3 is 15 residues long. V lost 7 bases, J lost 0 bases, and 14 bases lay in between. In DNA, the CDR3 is TGTGCCAGCACCCAGACAGTCCCTAGCACAGATACGCAGTATTTT. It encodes CASTQTVPSTDTQYF.

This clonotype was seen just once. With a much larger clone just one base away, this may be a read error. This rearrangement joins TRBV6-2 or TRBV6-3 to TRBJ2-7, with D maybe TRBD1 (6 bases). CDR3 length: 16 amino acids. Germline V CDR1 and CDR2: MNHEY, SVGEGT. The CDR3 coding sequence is TGTGCCAGCAGTCACTCCCGGGACAAGTTTTCCTACGAGCAGTACTTC. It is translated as CASSHSRDKFSYEQYF.